This T cell receptor beta chain appears in the sequencing data of a study of T cell changes during pregnancy in multiple sclerosis. Sequencing was performed with immunoSEQ multiplex PCR; in TCRdb, only in-frame clones are kept and a portion is missing. The sample lists fewer than 80,000 clones; roughly 92% were seen once. CDR1 and CDR2 from the germline V gene are KGHSH and LQKENI. V dropped 1 base and J dropped 4 bases, with 11 bases sitting between them. The CDR3 runs to 14 residues. The TCR comes from a female donor in good health, enrolled as a control in a pregnancy study. This chain uses TRBV18 with TRBJ2-7; tentative D call: TRBD2 (6 bases). Sequences were derived from peripheral blood, sampled in the third trimester of pregnancy. This chain's CDR3 is CASSPRRAGYEQYF. CDR3 DNA sequence: TGTGCCAGCTCACCACGGAGGGCCGGGTACGAGCAGTACTTC. Complete variable domain (other parts from reference TRBV18 and TRBJ2-7): NAGVMQNPRHLVRRRGQEARLRCSPMKGHSHVYWYRQLPEEGLKFMVYLQKENIIDESGMPKERFSAEFPKEGPSILRIQQVVRGDSAAYFCASSPRRAGYEQYFGPGTRLTVT.